What follows are 10 T cell receptor beta chains derived from one specimen sequenced in a study of T cell responses to AZD1222 COVID-19 vaccine. Sequenced by immunoSEQ multiplex PCR; TCRdb stores in-frame clones only, minus some. This sample has about 180,000 clones; about 90% occur once, and the top ten carry about 2.1%. This material consisted of peripheral blood, taken 28 days after the second AZD1222 dose. Receptors were obtained from an adult who received the AZD1222 COVID-19 vaccine.

The rearrangement links TRBV6-1 to TRBJ1-5, with D tentatively TRBD1 (5 bases). The CDR3 runs 15 residues. Germline V gene lookup returns CDR1 MNHNS and CDR2 SASEGT. The V end was cut by 1 base, the J end by 9 bases, with 16 bases between. CDR3 region: CASSEGDRWSGPQHF. The CDR3 DNA is TGTGCCAGCAGTGAAGGGGACCGGTGGAGTGGGCCCCAGCATTTT.

The chain links TRBV5-1 to TRBJ2-5; a possible D gene is TRBD1 (5 bases). Germline-derived CDR1 and CDR2 are SGHRS and YFSETQ. This CDR3 contains 13 residues. V was trimmed by 4 bases and J by 9 bases, leaving 16 bases between them. CDR3 region: CASSMTAHVAQYF. The DNA of the CDR3 is TGCGCCAGCAGCATGACAGCCCATGTTGCCCAGTACTTC.

This chain uses TRBV6-2 or TRBV6-3 with TRBJ2-1; D may be TRBD1 (6 bases). There are 13 residues in the CDR3. V was trimmed by 0 bases and J by 10 bases, leaving 10 bases between them. Per the germline V gene, CDR1 is MNHEY and CDR2 is SVGEGT. The CDR3 nucleotides read TGTGCCAGCAGTTACTCGAGGGACACCGAGCAGTTCTTC. The encoded protein is CASSYSRDTEQFF.

On this clone: At the DNA level, this CDR3 is encoded by other sequences in the same sample as well. The genes are TRBV12-3 or TRBV12-4 and TRBJ1-4; D gene ambiguous. V lost 3 bases and J lost 5, with 4 bases in between. This CDR3 region has 12 residues. The CDR3 DNA is TGTGCCAGCAGTTTGCTGAATGAAAAACTGTTTTTT. Protein: CASSLLNEKLFF.

The chain uses TRBV3-1 (or the pseudogene TRBV3-2) and TRBJ1-5; D gene uncertain. V lost 0 bases, J lost 0 bases, and 6 bases lay in between. Germline lookup yields CDR1 LGHDT and CDR2 YNNKEL (reference sequence). The CDR3 covers 15 residues. The CDR3 reads CASSQDSVSNQPQHF. The CDR3 nucleotides read TGTGCCAGCAGCCAAGATAGCGTTAGCAATCAGCCCCAGCATTTT.

This chain joins TRBV5-1 and TRBJ2-6; TRBD1 matches at 7 bases. There are 15 residues in the CDR3. Germline assignment: CDR1 SGHRS and CDR2 YFSETQ. After removal of 6 bases from V and 2 bases from J, the junction contained 5 bases not matched to a gene. CDR3 sequence reads: CASTSGTAGANVLTF. CDR3 coding DNA: TGCGCCAGCACATCTGGGACAGCTGGGGCCAACGTCCTGACTTTC.

The CDR3 DNA reads as TGTGCCAGCGACAGGGACAATTCACCCCTCCACTTT. Encoded protein: CASDRDNSPLHF. The genes are TRBV2 and TRBJ1-6; 7 bases line up with TRBD1. V lost 8 bases to trimming and J lost 7 bases; unmatched junction nucleotides: 2. Germline CDR1 SNHLY, CDR2 FYNNEI. The CDR3 extends over 12 amino acids.

V gene TRBV2 combines with J gene TRBJ1-5; D unclear. The CDR3 has 12 residues. The germline V and J ends were trimmed by 4 bases and 5 bases, with 6 bases remaining between them. Germline V CDR1 and CDR2: SNHLY, FYNNEI. CDR3 nucleotide sequence: TGTGCCAGCAGTGGAGACTATCAGCCCCAGCATTTT. It specifies CASSGDYQPQHF.

The rearrangement uses TRBV28 and TRBJ2-7; D might be TRBD2 (7 bases). Germline V gives CDR1 MDHEN, CDR2 SYDVKM. The CDR3 spans 14 residues. V lost 6 bases and J 0 bases, leaving 12 bases between the germline ends. The CDR3 coding sequence is TGTGCCAGCAGGGGGGGGGCCCCCTCCTACGAGCAGTACTTC. Translation: CASRGGAPSYEQYF.

The CDR3 is CASSVRNTGELFF. CDR3 DNA: TGTGCCAGCAGTGTCCGGAACACCGGGGAGCTGTTTTTT. V is TRBV2 and J is TRBJ2-2; D gene unclear. V was pared by 4 bases and J by 1 base, with 4 bases between. This CDR3 is 13 amino acids long. Germline CDR1 and CDR2: SNHLY and FYNNEI.